These 28 T cell receptor beta chains were all obtained from the same sample, sequenced in a study of cytotoxic CD8 clonotypes in ibrutinib-treated CLL. Generated by immunoSEQ multiplex PCR, the TCRdb table keeps only in-frame clones and is missing some. The repertoire holds about 120,000 clones, with approximately 58% as singletons. The starting material was PBMCs, obtained after 24 months of ibrutinib treatment. The source of these receptors is a human donor with chronic lymphocytic leukemia.

This clone was detected a few times. V is TRBV11-3 and J is TRBJ1-1; D is unresolved. Trimming cost V 5 bases and J 2 bases, with 6 bases left between them. The CDR3 runs to 12 residues. Germline lookup yields CDR1 SGHNT and CDR2 YENEEA. The DNA for the CDR3 is TGTGCCAGCAGCCATACAAACACTGAAGCTTTCTTT. It translates to CASSHTNTEAFF.

The chain uses TRBV7-2 and TRBJ2-1; the match to TRBD2 covers 10 bases. The CDR3 is 15 residues long. Germline V gives CDR1 SGHTA, CDR2 FQGNSA. V shed 3 bases, J shed 7 bases, and the junction held 6 bases outside the gene matches. For the CDR3, the DNA is TGTGCCAGCAGCTTCAAGAGCGGGGGGGCTAATGAGCAGTTCTTC. This codes for CASSFKSGGANEQFF.

The chain carries TRBV7-8 and TRBJ1-5; TRBD1 aligns across 9 bases. The CDR3 consists of 16 residues. Germline CDR1 reads SGHVS; CDR2 reads FQNEAQ. V gave up 5 bases and J gave up 3 bases; unmatched junction bases: 8. The CDR3 nucleotides read TGTGCCAGCAGCCTCGGGACAGGGTCCTTCAATCAGCCCCAGCATTTT. This codes for CASSLGTGSFNQPQHF. Variable domain in full (rest from reference TRBV7-8 and TRBJ1-5): GAGVSQSPRYKVAKRGQDVALRCDPISGHVSLFWYQQALGQGPEFLTYFQNEAQLDKSGLPSDRFFAERPEGSVSTLKIQRTQQEDSAVYLCASSLGTGSFNQPQHFGDGTRLSIL.

The V call is TRBV7-2, the J call TRBJ2-1, with TRBD2 matching 12 bases. Germline lookup yields CDR1 SGHTA and CDR2 FQGNSA. The CDR3 totals 14 residues. With V trimmed by 1 base and J by 15 bases, 7 bases remained unmatched. The CDR3 DNA reads TGTGCCAGCAGCTTAGAGGCTAGCGGGGGGGCTCTGTTCTTC. Amino acid sequence: CASSLEASGGALFF.

J is TRBJ2-5 and V is TRBV9; D is unclear. The CDR3 contains 12 residues. Trimming removed 4 bases from V and 4 bases from J, with 8 bases in between. In germline, CDR1 is SGDLS, CDR2 YYNGEE. CDR3 loop: CASSLNIETQYF. Here the CDR3 DNA reads TGTGCCAGCAGCCTAAATATAGAGACCCAGTACTTC.

V is TRBV5-1 and J is TRBJ2-7, with 10 nucleotides matching TRBD1. Germline loops: CDR1 SGHRS, CDR2 YFSETQ. The CDR3 spans 17 residues. The V gene end was trimmed by 0 bases and the J gene end by 0 bases; junction bases not matched to a gene: 6. CDR3 DNA: TGCGCCAGCAGCTTGGGGATTGGGACAGGGGCCTCCTACGAGCAGTACTTC. This gives the protein CASSLGIGTGASYEQYF.

This sequence joins TRBV6-1 and TRBJ2-5; 12 positions match TRBD2. V shed 7 bases, J shed 5 bases, and the junction held 8 bases outside the gene matches. Germline V gene sequence: CDR1 MNHNS, CDR2 SASEGT. The CDR3 has 15 residues. The CDR3 sequence: CASTWTSGVEETQYF. CDR3 nucleotides: TGTGCCAGCACCTGGACTAGCGGGGTCGAGGAGACCCAGTACTTC.

The genes are TRBV7-3 and TRBJ2-2, with D perhaps matching TRBD1 (5 bases). The CDR3 totals 16 residues. Germline CDR1 and CDR2: SGHTA and FQGTGA. Trimming took off 5 bases at V and 1 base at J, with 14 bases between the two ends. CDR3 sequence reads: CASSQGFGQNTGELFF. The CDR3 DNA follows: TGTGCCAGCAGCCAGGGCTTCGGACAGAACACCGGGGAGCTGTTTTTT.

The chain employs TRBV7-9 and TRBJ2-2; 7 bases are a match to TRBD1. After removal of 5 bases from V and 1 base from J, the junction contained 10 bases not matched to a gene. This CDR3 has 17 residues. Per germline, CDR1 SEHNR and CDR2 FQNEAQ (reference sequence). The CDR3 loop is CASSPHRTGGNTGELFF. The CDR3 region has the DNA TGTGCCAGCAGCCCTCACCGGACAGGTGGGAACACCGGGGAGCTGTTTTTT. The complete variable domain, with remaining parts taken from reference TRBV7-9 and TRBJ2-2, reads DTGVSQNPRHKITKRGQNVTFRCDPISEHNRLYWYRQTLGQGPEFLTYFQNEAQLEKSRLLSDRFSAERPKGSFSTLEIQRTEQGDSAMYLCASSPHRTGGNTGELFFGEGSRLTVL.

This clone has only a few counts. V usage is TRBV5-1 and J usage is TRBJ1-1; D perhaps matches TRBD1 (6 bases). The germline V gene encodes CDR1 SGHRS and CDR2 YFSETQ. The CDR3 contains 14 residues. Trimming took off 4 bases at V and 1 base at J, with 11 bases between the two ends. CDR3 protein: CASSLSTGNTEAFF. CDR3 in DNA: TGCGCCAGCAGCCTTTCGACAGGGAACACTGAAGCTTTCTTT. Based on the CDR3 plus reference TRBV5-1 and TRBJ1-1, the full variable domain is KAGVTQTPRYLIKTRGQQVTLSCSPISGHRSVSWYQQTPGQGLQFLFEYFSETQRNKGNFPGRFSGRQFSNSRSEMNVSTLELGDSALYLCASSLSTGNTEAFFGQGTRLTVV.

The chain recombines TRBV29-1 with TRBJ2-7, with 12 nucleotides matching TRBD2. V was clipped by 5 bases and J by 5 bases; unmatched bases: 10. CDR3 length: 15 residues. Germline CDR1 and CDR2: SQVTM and ANQGSEA. The CDR3 region is CSVLLAGGRSDEQYF. CDR3 DNA: TGCAGCGTTTTACTAGCGGGGGGCCGGAGCGACGAGCAGTACTTC.

The J gene is TRBJ1-1, the V gene TRBV6-6; D call uncertain. Deletions cut 0 bases from V and 1 base from J, with 6 bases between. The CDR3 is 14 amino acids. CDR1 is MNHNY, CDR2 SVGAGI, per germline (reference sequence). The CDR3 reads CASSYSRGNTEAFF. Here the CDR3 DNA reads TGTGCCAGCAGTTACTCGCGGGGGAACACTGAAGCTTTCTTT.

V gene TRBV5-4 combines with J gene TRBJ1-6; the D is unclear. The CDR3 length is 13 residues. The V gene's germline CDR1 is SGHNT and CDR2 YYREEE (reference sequence). Trimming cost V 0 bases and J 6 bases, with 4 bases left between them. The CDR3 region is CASSLAGNSPLHF. CDR3 in DNA: TGTGCCAGCAGCTTGGCCGGTAATTCACCCCTCCACTTT.

The chain combines TRBV10-1 with TRBJ2-3; D may be TRBD2 (6 bases). The CDR3 is 16 amino acids. From germline, CDR1 is WNHNN and CDR2 SYGVQD (reference sequence). Trimming removed 6 bases from V and 0 bases from J, with 16 bases in between. The CDR3 DNA reads TGCGCCAGCAGCCCCCTCCGGGGGTTTAGCACAGATACGCAGTATTTT. Residues: CASSPLRGFSTDTQYF.

The chain is built from TRBV5-1 and TRBJ1-1; D is perhaps TRBD1 (5 bases). Trimming stripped 4 bases from V and 1 base from J, with 11 bases between. CDR1 is SGHRS and CDR2 is YFSETQ in the germline V gene. The CDR3 is 14 residues long. CDR3: CASSPGPPNTEAFF. The CDR3 coding sequence is TGCGCCAGCAGCCCGGGACCGCCGAACACTGAAGCTTTCTTT.

V is TRBV15 and J is TRBJ2-5, with 11 bases that match TRBD2. CDR3 length equals 15 residues. The V and J ends lost 4 bases and 2 bases, in that order; junction bases with no gene match: 3. CDR1 LNHNV and CDR2 YYDKDF come from the germline V gene (reference sequence). Here the CDR3 DNA reads TGTGCCACCAGCACCTTAGCGGGGGGGCAAGAGACCCAGTACTTC. Protein product: CATSTLAGGQETQYF.

This clone was seen only a few times. The chain employs TRBV30 and TRBJ1-6; D perhaps matches TRBD1 (5 bases). Trimming took 0 bases from V and 9 from J, leaving 12 bases between them. Germline CDR1 GTSNPN, CDR2 SVGIG (reference sequence). The CDR3 spans 14 residues. CDR3 sequence: CAWSVPGRASPLHF. CDR3 DNA sequence: TGTGCCTGGAGTGTACCAGGGAGGGCTTCACCCCTCCACTTT. Full variable domain (rest looked up from reference TRBV30 and TRBJ1-6): SQTIHQWPATLVQPVGSPLSLECTVEGTSNPNLYWYRQAAGRGLQLLFYSVGIGQISSEVPQNLSASRPQDRQFILSSKKLLLSDSGFYLCAWSVPGRASPLHFGNGTRLTVT.

The J gene is TRBJ1-6, the V gene TRBV6-4; D gene unclear. V lost 4 bases, J lost 10 bases, and 2 bases lay in between. Germline loops: CDR1 MRHNA, CDR2 SNTAGT. CDR3 size: 10 residues. CDR3 protein: CASSGSPLHF. CDR3 DNA: TGTGCCAGCAGTGGATCACCCCTCCACTTT.

CDR3 region: CSARSTDTQYF. DNA for the CDR3: TGCAGTGCCAGGAGCACAGATACGCAGTATTTT. The rearrangement links TRBV20-1 to TRBJ2-3; no firm D call. This CDR3 spans 11 amino acids. The V and J ends lost 6 bases and 0 bases respectively, with 4 bases between them. CDR1 is DFQATT, CDR2 SNEGSKA, per germline (reference sequence).

The CDR3 spells CASSPRQDGYEQYF. The CDR3 DNA sequence: TGTGCCAGCTCACCCCGACAGGATGGCTACGAGCAGTACTTC. The chain combines TRBV18 with TRBJ2-7; D is possibly TRBD1 (6 bases). The CDR3 has 14 residues. Trimming removed 3 bases from V and 3 bases from J, with 12 bases in between. The germline gives CDR1 KGHSH, CDR2 LQKENI.

This clone was found a few times. The rearrangement joins TRBV7-3 to TRBJ2-1; 7 bases line up with TRBD1. Germline lookup yields CDR1 SGHTA and CDR2 FQGTGA. V lost 1 base to trimming and J lost 8 bases; unmatched junction nucleotides: 2. The CDR3 is 13 residues long. Here the CDR3 DNA reads TGTGCCAGCAGCTTAAGGACAGGCGATGAGCAGTTCTTC. The encoded protein is CASSLRTGDEQFF.

The gene calls are TRBV2 and TRBJ2-3; 14 bases are shared with TRBD2. CDR3 length equals 15 residues. Germline CDR1 SNHLY, CDR2 FYNNEI. J was trimmed by 8 bases and V by 5 bases; bases with no gene match: 6. The CDR3 loop is CASSMTSGGAVTQYF. The CDR3 nucleotides are TGTGCCAGCAGTATGACTAGCGGGGGGGCCGTTACGCAGTATTTT. Filled out from reference TRBV2 and TRBJ2-3, the complete variable domain reads EPEVTQTPSHQVTQMGQEVILRCVPISNHLYFYWYRQILGQKVEFLVSFYNNEISEKSEIFDDQFSVERPDGSNFTLKIRSTKLEDSAMYFCASSMTSGGAVTQYFGPGTRLTVL.

The chain joins TRBV5-1 to TRBJ2-2; D is ambiguous. The CDR3 length is 15 residues. Looked up from germline, CDR1 is SGHRS and CDR2 is YFSETQ. Trimming stripped 2 bases from V and 2 bases from J, with 10 bases between. CDR3 amino acids: CASSFLGGNTGELFF. The CDR3 nucleotides are TGCGCCAGCAGCTTCCTTGGCGGAAACACCGGGGAGCTGTTTTTT.

The J gene is TRBJ2-3, the V gene TRBV28; tentatively, D is TRBD1 (6 bases). CDR1 and CDR2 from the germline V gene are MDHEN and SYDVKM. V lost 5 bases and J lost 2, with 17 bases in between. The CDR3 has 16 residues. The CDR3 sequence is CASSLLPGALTDTQYF. The DNA of the CDR3 is TGTGCCAGCAGTCTCCTACCAGGGGCGCTCACAGATACGCAGTATTTT.

This chain links TRBV19 with TRBJ2-3; 8 nucleotides agree with TRBD2. Germline values: CDR1 LNHDA, CDR2 SQIVND (reference sequence). After removal of 7 bases from V and 1 base from J, the junction contained 7 bases not matched to a gene. The CDR3 length is 15 residues. The CDR3 loop is CASNRGTRGTDTQYF. CDR3 nucleotide sequence: TGTGCCAGTAATCGGGGGACTAGAGGCACAGATACGCAGTATTTT.

This chain links TRBV9 with TRBJ2-5; TRBD2 matches at 8 bases. The trim removed 3 bases at V and 3 bases at J, leaving 7 bases unmatched. This CDR3 has 15 residues. Germline values: CDR1 SGDLS, CDR2 YYNGEE. This CDR3 reads CASSAISGGEETQYF. DNA for the CDR3: TGTGCCAGCAGCGCCATAAGCGGGGGCGAAGAGACCCAGTACTTC.

This chain links TRBV9 with TRBJ2-5; D unresolved. CDR1 SGDLS and CDR2 YYNGEE come from the germline V gene. V lost 0 bases and J lost 5, with 11 bases in between. The CDR3 is 14 residues long. The CDR3: CASSVGRPRETQYF. Here the CDR3 DNA reads TGTGCCAGCAGCGTAGGTCGTCCTCGGGAGACCCAGTACTTC.

V is TRBV21-1 and J is TRBJ2-1; no DNA check was done on the table's D call, TRBD1. TRBV21-1 is an annotated pseudogene. The CDR3 consists of 15 residues. CDR3 region: CASSKGDSPLNEQFF. For the CDR3, the DNA is TGTGCCAGCAGCAAAGGGGACAGTCCCTTGAATGAGCAGTTCTTC.